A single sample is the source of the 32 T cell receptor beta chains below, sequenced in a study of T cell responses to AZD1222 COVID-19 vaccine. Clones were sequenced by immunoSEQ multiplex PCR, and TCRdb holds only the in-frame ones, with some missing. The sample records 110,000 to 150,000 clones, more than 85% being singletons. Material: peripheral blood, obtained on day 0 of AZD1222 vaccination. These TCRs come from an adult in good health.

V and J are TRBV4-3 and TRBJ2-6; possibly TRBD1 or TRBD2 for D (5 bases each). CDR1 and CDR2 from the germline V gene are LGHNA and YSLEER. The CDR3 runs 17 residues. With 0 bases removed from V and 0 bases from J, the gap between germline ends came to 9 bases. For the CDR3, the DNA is TGCGCCAGCAGCCAAGAGGGACGAATCTCTGGGGCCAACGTCCTGACTTTC. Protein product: CASSQEGRISGANVLTF.

The CDR3 here is CASSQFHPGQEYF. The CDR3 DNA reads TGTGCCAGCAGCCAGTTCCACCCGGGACAGGAATACTTC. The genes are TRBV3-1 (or the pseudogene TRBV3-2) and TRBJ2-4; TRBD1 matches at 8 bases. Germline-derived CDR1 and CDR2 are LGHDT and YNNKEL (reference sequence). The CDR3 length is 13 residues. After removal of 3 bases from V and 16 bases from J, the junction contained 11 bases not matched to a gene.

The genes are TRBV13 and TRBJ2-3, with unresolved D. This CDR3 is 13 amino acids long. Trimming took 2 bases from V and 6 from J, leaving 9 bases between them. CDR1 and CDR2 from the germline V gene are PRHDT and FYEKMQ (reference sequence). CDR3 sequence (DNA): TGTGCCAGCAGCTTACCACCGCTTGATACGCAGTATTTT. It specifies CASSLPPLDTQYF.

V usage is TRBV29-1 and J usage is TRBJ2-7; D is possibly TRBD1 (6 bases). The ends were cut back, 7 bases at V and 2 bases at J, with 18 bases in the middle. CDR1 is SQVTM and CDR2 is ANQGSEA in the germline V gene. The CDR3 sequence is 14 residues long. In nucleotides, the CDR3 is TGCAGCGGATCCGCCGTAAGACAGGCCTACGAGCAGTACTTC. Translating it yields CSGSAVRQAYEQYF.

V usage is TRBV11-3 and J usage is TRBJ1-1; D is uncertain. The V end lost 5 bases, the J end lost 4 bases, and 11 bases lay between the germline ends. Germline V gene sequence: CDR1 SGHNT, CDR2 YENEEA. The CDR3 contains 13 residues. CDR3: CASSPSYPTEAFF. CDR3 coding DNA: TGTGCCAGCAGCCCATCATACCCCACTGAAGCTTTCTTT.

CDR3 in DNA: TGTGCCAGTAGCCCAGGGACAGACTTCTATGGCTACACCTTC. It is translated as CASSPGTDFYGYTF. The chain carries TRBV19 and TRBJ1-2; 7 nucleotides match TRBD1. V lost 6 bases, J lost 4 bases, and 8 bases stayed unmatched. CDR1 is LNHDA and CDR2 is SQIVND in the germline V gene (reference sequence). The CDR3 runs 14 residues.

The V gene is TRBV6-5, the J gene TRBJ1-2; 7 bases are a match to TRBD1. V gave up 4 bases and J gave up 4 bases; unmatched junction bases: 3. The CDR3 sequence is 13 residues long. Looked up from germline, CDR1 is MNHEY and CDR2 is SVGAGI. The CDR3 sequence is CASSSGTVYGYTF. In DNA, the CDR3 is TGTGCCAGCAGTTCCGGGACAGTCTATGGCTACACCTTC.

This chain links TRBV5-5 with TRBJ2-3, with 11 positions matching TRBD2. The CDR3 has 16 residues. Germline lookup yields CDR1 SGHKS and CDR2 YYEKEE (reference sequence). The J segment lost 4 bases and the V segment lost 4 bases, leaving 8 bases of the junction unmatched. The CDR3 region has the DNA TGTGCCAGCAGCGCCGGCGGGGGACTAGCGGCAGATACGCAGTATTTT. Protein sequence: CASSAGGGLAADTQYF.

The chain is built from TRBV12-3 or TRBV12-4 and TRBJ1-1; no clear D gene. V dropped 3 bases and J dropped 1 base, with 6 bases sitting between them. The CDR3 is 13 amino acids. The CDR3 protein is CASSFGQNTEAFF. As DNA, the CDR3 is TGTGCCAGCAGTTTCGGGCAGAACACTGAAGCTTTCTTT.

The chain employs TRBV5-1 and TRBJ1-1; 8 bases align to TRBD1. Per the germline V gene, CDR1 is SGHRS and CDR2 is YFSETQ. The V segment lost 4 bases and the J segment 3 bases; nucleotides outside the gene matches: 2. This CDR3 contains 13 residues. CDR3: CASSQTGDTEAFF. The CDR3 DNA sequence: TGCGCCAGCAGCCAGACAGGGGACACTGAAGCTTTCTTT.

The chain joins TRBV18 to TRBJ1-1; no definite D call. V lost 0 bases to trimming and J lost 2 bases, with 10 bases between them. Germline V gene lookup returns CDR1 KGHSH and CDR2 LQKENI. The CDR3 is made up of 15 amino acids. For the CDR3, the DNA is TGTGCCAGCTCACCACCGGCAGGAAAAAACACTGAAGCTTTCTTT. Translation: CASSPPAGKNTEAFF.

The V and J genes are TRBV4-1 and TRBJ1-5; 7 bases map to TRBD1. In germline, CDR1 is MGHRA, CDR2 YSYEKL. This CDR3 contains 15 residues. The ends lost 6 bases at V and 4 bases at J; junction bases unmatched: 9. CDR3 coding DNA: TGCGCCAGCAGTATTACCGGGACAGCAAATCAGCCCCAGCATTTT. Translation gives CASSITGTANQPQHF.

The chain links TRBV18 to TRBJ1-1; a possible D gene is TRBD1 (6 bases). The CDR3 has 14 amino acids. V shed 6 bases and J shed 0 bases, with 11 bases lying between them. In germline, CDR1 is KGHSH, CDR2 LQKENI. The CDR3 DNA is TGTGCCAGCTCGCCTACAGGGTTGAACACTGAAGCTTTCTTT. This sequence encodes CASSPTGLNTEAFF.

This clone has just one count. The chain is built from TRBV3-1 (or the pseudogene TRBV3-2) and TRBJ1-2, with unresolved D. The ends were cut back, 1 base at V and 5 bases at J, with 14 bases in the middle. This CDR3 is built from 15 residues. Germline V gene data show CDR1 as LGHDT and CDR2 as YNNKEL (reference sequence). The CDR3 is CASSQVITSGYGYTF. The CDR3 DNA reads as TGTGCCAGCAGCCAAGTCATCACTTCGGGGTATGGCTACACCTTC.

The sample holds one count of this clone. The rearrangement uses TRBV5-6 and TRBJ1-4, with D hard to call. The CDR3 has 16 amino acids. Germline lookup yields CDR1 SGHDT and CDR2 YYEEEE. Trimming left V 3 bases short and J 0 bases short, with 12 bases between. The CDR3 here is CASSSFQLATNEKLFF. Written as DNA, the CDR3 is TGTGCCAGCAGCTCTTTTCAGCTTGCAACTAATGAAAAACTGTTTTTT.

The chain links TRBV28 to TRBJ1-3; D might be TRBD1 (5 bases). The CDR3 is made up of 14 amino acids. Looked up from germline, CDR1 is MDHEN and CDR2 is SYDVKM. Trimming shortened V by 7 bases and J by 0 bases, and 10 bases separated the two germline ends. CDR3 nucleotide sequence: TGTGCCAGCACCCCGGGGGGCTCTGGAAACACCATATATTTT. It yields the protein CASTPGGSGNTIYF.

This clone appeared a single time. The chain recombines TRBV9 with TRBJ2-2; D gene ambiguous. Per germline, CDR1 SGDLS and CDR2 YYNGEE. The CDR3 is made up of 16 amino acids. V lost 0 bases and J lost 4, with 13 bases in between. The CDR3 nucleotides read TGTGCCAGCAGCGTAGCTTCCGGACGATCCACCGGGGAGCTGTTTTTT. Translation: CASSVASGRSTGELFF.

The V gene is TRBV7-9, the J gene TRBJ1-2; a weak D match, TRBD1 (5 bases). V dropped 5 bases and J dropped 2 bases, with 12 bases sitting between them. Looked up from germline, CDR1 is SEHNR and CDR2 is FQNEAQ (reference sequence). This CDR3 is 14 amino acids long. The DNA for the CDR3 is TGTGCCAGCAGCCCGGGACCAATAAACTATGGCTACACCTTC. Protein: CASSPGPINYGYTF.

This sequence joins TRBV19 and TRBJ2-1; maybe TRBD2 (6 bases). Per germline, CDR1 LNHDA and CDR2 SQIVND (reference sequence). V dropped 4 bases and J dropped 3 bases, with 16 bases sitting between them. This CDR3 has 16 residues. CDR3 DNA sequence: TGTGCCAGTAGTACCACGGGACTTTCAAACTACAATGAGCAGTTCTTC. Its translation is CASSTTGLSNYNEQFF.

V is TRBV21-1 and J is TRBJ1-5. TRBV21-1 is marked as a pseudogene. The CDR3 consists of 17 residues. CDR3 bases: TGTGCCAGCAGCAAATCTCCCGGGGCCGGGAACAATCAGCCCCAGCATTTT. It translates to CASSKSPGAGNNQPQHF.

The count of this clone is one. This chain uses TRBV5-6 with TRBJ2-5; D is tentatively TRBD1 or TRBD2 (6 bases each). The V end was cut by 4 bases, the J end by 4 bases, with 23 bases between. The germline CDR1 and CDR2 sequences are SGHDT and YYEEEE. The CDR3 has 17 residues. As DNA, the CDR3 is TGTGCCAGCAGCGCCCCTTGGGCGGAGGGGGTCGGAGAGACCCAGTACTTC. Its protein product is CASSAPWAEGVGETQYF.

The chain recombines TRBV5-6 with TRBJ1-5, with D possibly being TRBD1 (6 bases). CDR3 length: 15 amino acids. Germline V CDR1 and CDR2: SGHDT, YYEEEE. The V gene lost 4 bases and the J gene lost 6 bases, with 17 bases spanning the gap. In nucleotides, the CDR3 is TGTGCCAGCAGCCGGGGACAAGGAGAAAGTCAGCCCCAGCATTTT. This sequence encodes CASSRGQGESQPQHF.

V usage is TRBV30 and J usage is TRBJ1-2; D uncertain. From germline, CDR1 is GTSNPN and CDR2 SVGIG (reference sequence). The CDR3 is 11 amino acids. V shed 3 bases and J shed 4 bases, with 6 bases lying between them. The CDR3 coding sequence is TGTGCCTGGAGCCCCGGCTATGGCTACACCTTC. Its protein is CAWSPGYGYTF.

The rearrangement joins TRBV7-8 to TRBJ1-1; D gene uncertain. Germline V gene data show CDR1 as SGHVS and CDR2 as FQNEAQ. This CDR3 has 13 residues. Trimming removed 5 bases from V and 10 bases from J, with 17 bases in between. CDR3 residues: CASSGLSTPVAFF. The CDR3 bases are TGTGCCAGCAGCGGATTGTCTACGCCGGTAGCTTTCTTT.

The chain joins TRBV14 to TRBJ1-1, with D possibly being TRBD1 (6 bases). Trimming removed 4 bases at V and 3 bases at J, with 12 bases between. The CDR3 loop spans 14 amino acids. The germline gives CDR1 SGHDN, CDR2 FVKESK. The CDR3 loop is CASSRVQGYTEAFF. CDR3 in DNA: TGTGCCAGCAGCCGGGTACAGGGTTACACTGAAGCTTTCTTT.

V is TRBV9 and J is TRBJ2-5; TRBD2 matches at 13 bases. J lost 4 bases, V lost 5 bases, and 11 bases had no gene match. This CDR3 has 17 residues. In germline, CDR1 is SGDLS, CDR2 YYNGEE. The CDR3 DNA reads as TGTGCCAGCAGTAGGGGACTAGCGGGGAGGTCAGGAGAGACCCAGTACTTC. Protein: CASSRGLAGRSGETQYF. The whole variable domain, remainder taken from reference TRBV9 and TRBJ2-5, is DSGVTQTPKHLITATGQRVTLRCSPRSGDLSVYWYQQSLDQGLQFLIQYYNGEERAKGNILERFSAQQFPDLHSELNLSSLELGDSALYFCASSRGLAGRSGETQYFGPGTRLLVL.

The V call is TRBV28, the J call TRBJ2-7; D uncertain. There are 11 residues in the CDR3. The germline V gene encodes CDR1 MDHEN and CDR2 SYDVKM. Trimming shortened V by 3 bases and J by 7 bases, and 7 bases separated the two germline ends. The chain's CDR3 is CASSLRLEQYF. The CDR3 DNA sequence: TGTGCCAGCAGTTTGCGTTTGGAGCAGTACTTC.

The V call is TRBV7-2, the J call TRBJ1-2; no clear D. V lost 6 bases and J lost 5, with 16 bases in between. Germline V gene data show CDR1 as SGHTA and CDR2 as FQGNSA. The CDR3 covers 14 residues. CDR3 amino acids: CASRRPGGAYGYTF. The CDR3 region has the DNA TGTGCCAGCAGACGACCCGGTGGAGCTTATGGCTACACCTTC.

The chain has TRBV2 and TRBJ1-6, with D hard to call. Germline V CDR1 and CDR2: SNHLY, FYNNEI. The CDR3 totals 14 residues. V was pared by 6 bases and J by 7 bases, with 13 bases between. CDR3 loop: CASRQKLLNSPLHF. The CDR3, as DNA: TGTGCCAGCAGACAAAAGCTATTAAATTCACCCCTCCACTTT. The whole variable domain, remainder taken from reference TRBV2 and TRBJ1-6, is EPEVTQTPSHQVTQMGQEVILRCVPISNHLYFYWYRQILGQKVEFLVSFYNNEISEKSEIFDDQFSVERPDGSNFTLKIRSTKLEDSAMYFCASRQKLLNSPLHFGNGTRLTVT.

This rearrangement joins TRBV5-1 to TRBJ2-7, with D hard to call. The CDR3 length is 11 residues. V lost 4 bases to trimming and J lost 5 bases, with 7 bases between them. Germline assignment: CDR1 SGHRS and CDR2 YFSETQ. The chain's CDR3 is CASSARDEQYF. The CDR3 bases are TGCGCCAGCAGCGCCCGAGACGAGCAGTACTTC.

CDR3 amino acids: CASGRDRGGTAMNTEAFF. The CDR3 region has the DNA TGCGCCAGCGGCAGGGACCGGGGGGGCACGGCCATGAACACTGAAGCTTTCTTT. V is TRBV5-1 and J is TRBJ1-1; maybe TRBD1 (6 bases). From germline, CDR1 is SGHRS and CDR2 YFSETQ. The V and J ends lost 7 bases and 0 bases respectively, with 25 bases between them. The CDR3 consists of 18 residues.

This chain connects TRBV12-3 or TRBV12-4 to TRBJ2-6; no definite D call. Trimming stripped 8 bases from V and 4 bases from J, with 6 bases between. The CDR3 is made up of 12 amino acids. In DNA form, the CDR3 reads TGTGCCAGCGGCTACGGGGCCAACGTCCTGACTTTC. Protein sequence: CASGYGANVLTF.